This TCR beta chain appears in the sequencing data of a study of blood T cell repertoires in COVID-19. Clones were read by immunoSEQ multiplex PCR, and TCRdb kept only the in-frame ones, dropping some. The sample lists around 250,000 clones, approximately 86% seen once, with 7.1% in the top ten. V shed 0 bases and J shed 5 bases, with 19 bases lying between them. From germline, CDR1 is SGHRS and CDR2 YFSETQ. The CDR3 length is 17 residues. This receptor was identified in an older woman with active or convalescent COVID-19. The gene calls are TRBV5-1 and TRBJ2-3, with D tentatively TRBD2 (6 bases). Sequenced material: peripheral blood. The CDR3 DNA reads as TGCGCCAGCAGCTTGGGGGGCGCGTTGGGAGGAGAAGATACGCAGTATTTT. The encoded protein is CASSLGGALGGEDTQYF.